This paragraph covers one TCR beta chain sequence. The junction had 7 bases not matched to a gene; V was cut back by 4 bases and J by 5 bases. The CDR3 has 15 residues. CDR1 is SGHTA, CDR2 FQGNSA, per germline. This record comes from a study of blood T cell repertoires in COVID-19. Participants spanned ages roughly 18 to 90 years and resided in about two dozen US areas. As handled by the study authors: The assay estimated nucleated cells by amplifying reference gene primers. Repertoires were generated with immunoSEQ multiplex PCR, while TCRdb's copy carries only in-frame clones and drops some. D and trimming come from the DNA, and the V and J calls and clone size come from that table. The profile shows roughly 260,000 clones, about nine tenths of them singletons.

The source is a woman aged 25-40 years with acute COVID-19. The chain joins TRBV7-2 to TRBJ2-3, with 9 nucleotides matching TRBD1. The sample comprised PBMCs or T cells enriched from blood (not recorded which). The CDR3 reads CASSSSGQGLDTQYF. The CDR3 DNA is TGTGCCAGCAGCTCATCGGGACAGGGTCTAGATACGCAGTATTTT. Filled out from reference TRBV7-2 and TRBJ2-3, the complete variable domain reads GAGVSQSPSNKVTEKGKDVELRCDPISGHTALYWYRQSLGQGLEFLIYFQGNSAPDKSGLPSDRFSAERTGGSVSTLTIQRTQQEDSAVYLCASSSSGQGLDTQYFGPGTRLTVL.